This T cell receptor (beta chain) derives from a study of T cells in Graves' hyperthyroidism and ophthalmopathy. General study points: Ophthalmopathy cases were set apart from stable hyperthyroidism by a 13 V-J model.

RNA transcripts gave rise to amplified TCR beta CDR3 regions. TCR CDR3 underwent first-round RT-PCR with the HTBI primer set. TCRdb re-called the multiplex PCR reads with MiXCR, one entry per CDR3 protein. This repertoire shows hundreds of thousands of distinct CDR3 sequences, 38% found once; its top ten account for roughly 8.3%. A remark on this clonotype: The antigen remains unidentified.

CDR1 SGHVS and CDR2 FNYEAQ come from the germline V gene. This CDR3 spans 15 amino acids. Trimming shortened V by 5 bases and J by 7 bases, and 18 bases separated the two germline ends. Newly diagnosed patients aged 18 to 65 had hyperthyroidism of under 2 months' duration. Patients with uncontrolled infections, other autoimmune diseases, pregnancy or lactation were excluded. Material: blood. The genes are TRBV7-6 and TRBJ1-5, with D tentatively TRBD1 (6 bases). The receptor comes from a young man with Graves' hyperthyroidism. CDR3 DNA sequence: TGTGCCAGCAGCCCTCTCCAGGGGTTAGGGCAGCCCCAGCATTTT. Encoded protein: CASSPLQGLGQPQHF.